The rows below give T cell receptor beta chains drawn from one sample of a study of CD8+ T cells in alopecia areata. Generated by immunoSEQ multiplex PCR, the TCRdb table keeps only in-frame clones and is missing some. This table has approximately 200,000 clones, approximately 56% appearing once. The material sequenced was CD4+ T cells sorted from blood, taken at week 4, from a patient treated with tofacitinib. These receptors were taken from a human donor with alopecia areata. Each CDR3 is given with its conserved first and last residue. D genes are given only for firm matches. Expanded clones get a size class; other rows say once, few or many, or leave the size out.

>once|TRBV11-3|TRBJ2-7|TRBD1
CASSPNRGSYEQYF
TGTGCCAGCAGCCCAAACAGGGGCTCCTACGAGCAGTACTTC
>once|TRBV18|TRBJ1-1|NA
CASSPRRDTEAFF
TGTGCCAGCTCACCACGAAGGGACACTGAAGCTTTCTTT
>NA|TRBV4-1|TRBJ1-2|NA
CASSQREGAPYGYTF
TGCGCCAGCAGCCAGAGGGAAGGGGCCCCCTATGGCTACACCTTC
>once|TRBV9|TRBJ1-6|NA
CASSVAGAEPLHF
TGTGCCAGCAGCGTAGCTGGGGCTGAGCCCCTCCACTTT
>NA|TRBV6-5|TRBJ1-6|NA
CASRRAAYNSPLHF
TGTGCCAGCCGCAGGGCAGCCTATAATTCACCCCTCCACTTT
>NA|TRBV20-1|TRBJ2-2|NA
CSAAAELFF
TGCAGTGCTGCTGCTGAGCTGTTTTTT
>NA|TRBV5-1|TRBJ2-6|NA
CASSLERAGANVLTF
TGCGCCAGCAGCTTGGAGAGGGCTGGGGCCAACGTCCTGACTTTC
>NA|TRBV15|TRBJ2-1|NA
CATSRDVSGDSVYNEQFF
TGTGCCACCAGCAGAGATGTATCGGGGGACAGCGTTTACAATGAGCAGTTCTTC
>NA|TRBV29-1|TRBJ2-6|NA
CSTTQGSGANVLTF
TGCAGCACTACCCAGGGCTCTGGGGCCAACGTCCTGACTTTC
>NA|TRBV7-9|TRBJ2-4|TRBD1
CASSPNPGQQNIQYF
TGTGCCAGCAGCCCAAACCCGGGACAGCAAAACATTCAGTACTTC
>NA|TRBV5-4|TRBJ2-5|NA
CASSWDNQETQYF
TGTGCCAGCAGCTGGGACAACCAAGAGACCCAGTACTTC
>NA|TRBV29-1|TRBJ2-5|TRBD1
CSVEQGRKETQYF
TGCAGCGTGGAACAGGGGCGAAAAGAGACCCAGTACTTC
>NA|TRBV5-1|TRBJ2-7|NA
CASSLDPGFTSHEQYF
TGCGCCAGCAGCTTGGATCCCGGGTTCACCTCTCACGAGCAGTACTTC
>NA|TRBV18|TRBJ1-6|NA
CASSSMGRYNSPLHF
TGTGCCAGCTCATCTATGGGGAGGTATAATTCACCCCTCCACTTT
>few|TRBV19|TRBJ1-1|TRBD1
CASSIRSIGGYTEAFF
TGTGCCAGTAGTATACGCTCTATAGGGGGCTACACTGAAGCTTTCTTT
>NA|TRBV2|TRBJ2-4|NA
CASSDGRRNIQYF
TGTGCCAGCAGTGATGGGCGGCGAAACATTCAGTACTTC
>once|TRBV30|TRBJ1-5|TRBD1
CAWSRGRLAVQPQHF
TGTGCCTGGAGTAGGGGGCGACTCGCGGTTCAGCCCCAGCATTTT
>NA|TRBV18|TRBJ2-1|NA
CASSLSSYNEQFF
TGTGCCAGCTCACTGAGCTCCTACAATGAGCAGTTCTTC
>NA|TRBV29-1|TRBJ2-3|TRBD1
CSGETGGSDTQYF
TGCAGCGGAGAAACAGGGGGTTCGGATACGCAGTATTTT
>once|TRBV9|TRBJ2-5|NA
CASSRWYQETQYF
TGTGCCAGCAGCCGATGGTATCAAGAGACCCAGTACTTC
>NA|TRBV5-1|TRBJ2-2|NA
CASSPRSTDTGELFF
TGCGCCAGCAGCCCTCGGTCGACGGACACCGGGGAGCTGTTTTTT
>NA|TRBV11-2|TRBJ1-6|TRBD1
CASSARDSSNSPLHF
TGTGCCAGCAGCGCCCGGGACAGTTCTAATTCACCCCTCCACTTT
>NA|TRBV15|TRBJ2-2|NA
CATSRDLGARGHGELFF
TGTGCCACCAGCAGAGATCTGGGGGCCCGGGGCCACGGGGAGCTGTTTTTT
>NA|TRBV29-1|TRBJ2-1|NA
CSVAEPLGEQFF
TGCAGCGTTGCAGAGCCCCTAGGTGAGCAGTTCTTC
>NA|TRBV25-1|TRBJ1-3|TRBD1
CASSARGGHSSGNTIYF
TGTGCCAGCAGTGCCCGAGGGGGCCACAGCTCTGGAAACACCATATATTTT
>few|TRBV30|TRBJ1-1|NA
CAWSVLGRAQSITEAFF
TGTGCCTGGAGTGTACTGGGCAGGGCCCAATCCATCACTGAAGCTTTCTTT
>few|TRBV10-3|TRBJ2-1|TRBD2
CAISQVGLAGSNEQFF
TGTGCCATCAGCCAGGTTGGACTAGCGGGTTCCAATGAGCAGTTCTTC
>NA|TRBV11-2|TRBJ2-7|NA
CASSRSGGGSYEQYF
TGTGCCAGCAGCCGATCCGGGGGCGGGAGCTACGAGCAGTACTTC
>few|TRBV29-1|TRBJ1-5|NA
CSVGSVGQPQHF
TGCAGCGTTGGATCCGTAGGTCAGCCCCAGCATTTT
>NA|TRBV29-1|TRBJ2-1|TRBD2
CSGTGGSYNEQFF
TGCAGCGGGACGGGGGGCTCCTACAATGAGCAGTTCTTC
>NA|TRBV9|TRBJ2-3|NA
CASSVGPRDETDTQYF
TGTGCCAGCAGCGTAGGCCCCAGGGATGAGACAGATACGCAGTATTTT
>NA|TRBV23-1|TRBJ1-1|TRBD1
CASSQRSNRGTTEAFF
TGCGCCAGCAGTCAACGCTCAAACAGGGGGACCACTGAAGCTTTCTTT
>NA|TRBV12-5|TRBJ1-6|TRBD1
CASGSGQDNSPLHF
TGTGCTAGTGGTTCGGGACAGGATAATTCACCCCTCCACTTT
>NA|TRBV25-1|TRBJ1-6|NA
CASSGSRGGNSPLHF
TGTGCCAGCAGTGGGTCTCGGGGGGGTAATTCACCCCTCCACTTT
>NA|TRBV4-1|TRBJ2-1|TRBD1
CASRQGVDYNEQFF
TGCGCAAGCCGCCAGGGGGTAGACTACAATGAGCAGTTCTTC
>NA|TRBV15|TRBJ2-7|NA
CATSRDVNTGLTQYF
TGTGCCACCAGCAGAGATGTAAATACGGGGCTAACGCAGTACTTC
>NA|TRBV18|TRBJ1-5|NA
CASSPKGMDNQPQHF
TGTGCCAGCTCACCAAAGGGAATGGACAATCAGCCCCAGCATTTT
>NA|TRBV7-2|TRBJ1-2|TRBD1
CASSLAGTGMVGGYTF
TGTGCCAGCAGCTTAGCCGGGACAGGGATGGTTGGTGGCTACACCTTC
>NA|TRBV30|TRBJ1-2|NA
CAWSEAGDYGYTF
TGTGCCTGGAGTGAGGCAGGAGATTATGGCTACACCTTC
>NA|TRBV6-5|TRBJ2-1|NA
CASRGRRSYNEQFF
TGTGCCAGCAGGGGCAGGCGCTCCTACAATGAGCAGTTCTTC
>NA|TRBV7-2|TRBJ1-5|NA
CASSLVGGDSNQPQHF
TGTGCCAGCAGCCTCGTCGGGGGGGACAGCAATCAGCCCCAGCATTTT
>NA|TRBV4-3|TRBJ2-7|TRBD2
CASSQDWVKRGTIGQYF
TGCGCCAGCAGCCAAGATTGGGTGAAGCGGGGGACCATTGGGCAGTACTTC
>few|TRBV21-1|TRBJ2-6|NA
CASSKYQGAPRSSGANVLTF
TGTGCCAGCAGCAAATATCAGGGGGCCCCTCGGAGCTCTGGGGCCAACGTCCTGACTTTC
>few|TRBV25-1|TRBJ1-5|NA
CASSGPMGTLLGPQHF
TGTGCCAGCAGTGGCCCAATGGGGACACTACTCGGGCCCCAGCATTTT
>NA|TRBV7-2|TRBJ2-4|TRBD1
CASSLHRGAKNIQYF
TGTGCCAGCAGCTTGCACAGGGGGGCCAAAAACATTCAGTACTTC
>NA|TRBV29-1|TRBJ2-4|NA
CSVEDRQATAKNIQYF
TGCAGCGTTGAAGATCGCCAGGCTACAGCCAAAAACATTCAGTACTTC
>NA|TRBV25-1|TRBJ2-5|TRBD1
CASSEFNRGETQYF
TGTGCCAGCAGTGAATTTAACAGGGGGGAGACCCAGTACTTC
>NA|TRBV28|TRBJ1-2|NA
CASSGTARSGYTF
TGTGCCAGCAGTGGGACGGCGAGAAGCGGCTACACCTTC
>NA|TRBV9|TRBJ1-6|NA
CASSVGFPYNSPLHF
TGTGCCAGCAGCGTAGGTTTCCCATATAATTCACCCCTCCACTTT
>NA|TRBV30|TRBJ1-1|NA
CAWSATSNTEAFF
TGTGCCTGGAGTGCCACCTCGAACACTGAAGCTTTCTTT
>NA|TRBV29-1|TRBJ2-7|NA
CSVEDLAEQYF
TGCAGCGTTGAAGATCTAGCCGAGCAGTACTTC
>NA|TRBV30|TRBJ1-1|NA
CAWSVQSNTEAFF
TGTGCCTGGAGTGTCCAGAGTAACACTGAAGCTTTCTTT
>few|TRBV7-9|TRBJ2-6|NA
CASSIRDAGANVLTF
TGTGCCAGCAGCATCCGGGACGCTGGGGCCAACGTCCTGACTTTC
>NA|TRBV27|TRBJ2-5|NA
CASSFRQNQETQYF
TGTGCCAGCAGTTTCCGACAGAACCAAGAGACCCAGTACTTC
>NA|TRBV9|TRBJ1-1|NA
CASKGVKSEAFF
TGTGCCAGCAAGGGGGTGAAGAGTGAAGCTTTCTTT
>NA|TRBV30|TRBJ2-7|NA
CAIRATPREQYF
TGTGCCATCCGGGCCACACCTCGGGAGCAGTACTTC
>few|TRBV7-2|TRBJ2-1|TRBD1
CASSGTGEYNEQFF
TGTGCCAGCAGCGGGACAGGAGAATACAATGAGCAGTTCTTC
>NA|TRBV11-2|TRBJ1-5|NA
CASSLDIGVIQPQHF
TGTGCCAGCAGCTTAGATATCGGGGTTATTCAGCCCCAGCATTTT
>NA|TRBV6-5|TRBJ1-1|TRBD1
CASSRAGQASRGAFF
TGTGCCAGCAGTAGGGCGGGACAGGCCTCCAGGGGAGCTTTCTTT
>NA|TRBV7-2|TRBJ1-3|NA
CASSAGVGNTIYF
TGTGCCAGCAGCGCAGGAGTTGGAAACACCATATATTTT